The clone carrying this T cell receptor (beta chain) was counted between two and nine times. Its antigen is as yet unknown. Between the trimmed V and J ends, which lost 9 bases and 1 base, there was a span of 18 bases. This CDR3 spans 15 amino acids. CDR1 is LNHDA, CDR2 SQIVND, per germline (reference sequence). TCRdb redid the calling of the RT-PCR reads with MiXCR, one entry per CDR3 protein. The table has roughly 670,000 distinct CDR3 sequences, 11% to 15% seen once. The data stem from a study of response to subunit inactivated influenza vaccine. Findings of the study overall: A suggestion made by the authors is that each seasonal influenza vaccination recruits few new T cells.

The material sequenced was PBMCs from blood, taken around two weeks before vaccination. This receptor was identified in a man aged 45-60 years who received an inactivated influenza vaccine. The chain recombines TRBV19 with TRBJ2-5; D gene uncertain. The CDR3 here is CASSGWTASQETQYF. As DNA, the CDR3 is TGTGCCAGCTCCGGATGGACGGCGTCCCAAGAGACCCAGTACTTC. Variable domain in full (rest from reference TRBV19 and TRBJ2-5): DGGITQSPKYLFRKEGQNVTLSCEQNLNHDAMYWYRQDPGQGLRLIYYSQIVNDFQKGDIAEGYSVSREKKESFPLTVTSAQKNPTAFYLCASSGWTASQETQYFGPGTRLLVL.